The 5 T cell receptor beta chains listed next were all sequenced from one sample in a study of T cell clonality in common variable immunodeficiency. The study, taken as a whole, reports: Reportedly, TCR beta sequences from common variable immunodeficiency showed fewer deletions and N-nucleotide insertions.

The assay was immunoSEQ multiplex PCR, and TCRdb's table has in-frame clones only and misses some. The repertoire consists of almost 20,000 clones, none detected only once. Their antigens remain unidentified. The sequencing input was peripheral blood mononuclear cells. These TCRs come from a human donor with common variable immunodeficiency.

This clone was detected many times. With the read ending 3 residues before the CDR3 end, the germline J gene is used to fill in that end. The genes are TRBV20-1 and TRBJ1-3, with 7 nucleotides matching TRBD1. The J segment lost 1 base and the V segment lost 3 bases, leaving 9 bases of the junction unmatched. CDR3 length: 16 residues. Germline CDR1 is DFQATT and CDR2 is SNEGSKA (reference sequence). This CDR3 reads CSARETGRMSGNTIYF. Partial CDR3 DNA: TGCAGTGCTAGGGAGACAGGGAGAATGTCTGGAAACACC.

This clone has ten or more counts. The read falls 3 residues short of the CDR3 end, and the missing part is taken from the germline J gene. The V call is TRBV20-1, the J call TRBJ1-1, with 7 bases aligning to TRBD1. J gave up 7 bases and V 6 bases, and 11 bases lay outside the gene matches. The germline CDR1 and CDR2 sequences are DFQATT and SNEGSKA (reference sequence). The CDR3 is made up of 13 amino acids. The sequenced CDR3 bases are TGCAGTGCCGAGACGGGACAGCAAGTTGAA. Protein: CSAETGQQVE. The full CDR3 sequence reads CSAETGQQVEAFF.

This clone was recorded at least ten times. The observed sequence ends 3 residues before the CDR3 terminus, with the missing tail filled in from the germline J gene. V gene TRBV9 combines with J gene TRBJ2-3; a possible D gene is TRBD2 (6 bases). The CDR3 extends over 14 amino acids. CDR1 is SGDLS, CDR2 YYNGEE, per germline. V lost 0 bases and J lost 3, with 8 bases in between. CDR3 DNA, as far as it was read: TGTGCCAGCAGCGTAGGACTAGAAACAGATACG. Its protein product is CASSVGLETDT. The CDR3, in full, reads CASSVGLETDTQYF.

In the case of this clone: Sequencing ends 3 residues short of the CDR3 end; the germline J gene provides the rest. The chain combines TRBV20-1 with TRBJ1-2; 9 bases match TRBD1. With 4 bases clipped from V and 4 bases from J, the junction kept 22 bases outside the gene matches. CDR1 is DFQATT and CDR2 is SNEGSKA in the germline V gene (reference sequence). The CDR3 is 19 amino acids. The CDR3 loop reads CSAITLLETGGGYRYGYTF. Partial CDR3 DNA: TGCAGTGCTATCACCCTCCTAGAGACAGGGGGAGGTTATCGCTATGGC.

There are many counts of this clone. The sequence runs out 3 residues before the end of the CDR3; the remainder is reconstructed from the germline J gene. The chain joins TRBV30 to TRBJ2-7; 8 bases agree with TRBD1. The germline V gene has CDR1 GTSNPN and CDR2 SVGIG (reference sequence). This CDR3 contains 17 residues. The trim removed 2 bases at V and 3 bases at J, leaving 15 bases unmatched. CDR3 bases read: TGTGCCTGGAGTCGCAGGACAGGGCTAGGACTATTCTACGAG. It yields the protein CAWSRRTGLGLFYE. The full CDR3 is CAWSRRTGLGLFYEQYF.